The 28 T cell receptor beta chains below were found in one sample sequenced in a study of monozygotic twins with inflammatory bowel disease. For each CDR3 protein, TCRdb gives one entry from its re-call of the 5' RACE reads, without DNA. This repertoire comprises about 160,000 distinct CDR3 sequences; its ten largest clones make up 2% to 2.5%. The sequenced sample was blood. These receptors came from a human donor with ulcerative colitis or Crohn's disease, or a healthy co-twin of an affected twin (not recorded which).

The chain is built from TRBV6-5 and TRBJ1-2; TCRdb lists TRBD1, though no DNA is available to test this call. The CDR3 is 13 amino acids. CDR1 is MNHEY and CDR2 is SVGAGI in the germline V gene. CDR3 residues: CASSSAGGRGYTF.

The CDR3 sequence is CASSLDLGSFSDTQYF. The V and J genes are TRBV11-2 and TRBJ2-3. The CDR3 covers 16 residues. Germline V gene data show CDR1 as SGHAT and CDR2 as FQNNGV.

This sequence joins TRBV15 and TRBJ1-5; TCRdb lists TRBD1, though no DNA is available to test this call. This CDR3 has 16 amino acids. Germline assignment: CDR1 LNHNV and CDR2 YYDKDF (reference sequence). The CDR3 here is CATSRVGQGANQPQHF. The full variable domain, in which reference TRBV15 and TRBJ1-5 provide the parts outside the CDR3, is DAMVIQNPRYQVTQFGKPVTLSCSQTLNHNVMYWYQQKSSQAPKLLFHYYDKDFNNEADTPDNFQSRRPNTSFCFLDIRSPGLGDTAMYLCATSRVGQGANQPQHFGDGTRLSIL.

The chain combines TRBV7-2 with TRBJ2-1. The CDR3 is 14 residues long. Germline CDR1 and CDR2: SGHTA and FQGNSA. CDR3 amino acids: CASSLSTQYNEQFF.

The rearrangement uses TRBV29-1 and TRBJ2-1; without DNA, the TCRdb call of TRBD1 cannot be checked. This CDR3 comprises 16 residues. Germline values: CDR1 SQVTM, CDR2 ANQGSEA. This CDR3 is CSVPGHGVLTYNEQFF.

This chain connects TRBV2 to TRBJ2-6. The CDR3 extends over 14 amino acids. Germline V gene sequence: CDR1 SNHLY, CDR2 FYNNEI. CDR3 protein: CASYKGGGANVLTF.

V gene TRBV5-4 combines with J gene TRBJ2-2; absent DNA, TCRdb's TRBD2 call cannot be checked. The CDR3 is made up of 16 amino acids. Germline CDR1 SGHNT, CDR2 YYREEE (reference sequence). This CDR3 is CASSSRTRQNTGELFF.

The genes are TRBV6-5 and TRBJ2-5; the TCRdb D gene call, TRBD1, has no DNA to confirm it. Germline V lookup: CDR1 MNHEY, CDR2 SVGAGI. The CDR3 runs to 14 residues. The CDR3 region is CASSYPDSSETQYF.

This chain uses TRBV5-1 with TRBJ1-4; as DNA is missing, the TRBD1 call by TCRdb cannot be tested. Per germline, CDR1 SGHRS and CDR2 YFSETQ. The CDR3 sequence is 14 residues long. The CDR3 reads CASSLGDGNEKLFF.

The V call is TRBV28, the J call TRBJ2-1. The CDR3 is 14 residues long. The germline gives CDR1 MDHEN, CDR2 SYDVKM. The CDR3 loop is CASSFLPSYNEQFF. Full variable domain (outside the CDR3, taken from reference TRBV28 and TRBJ2-1): DVKVTQSSRYLVKRTGEKVFLECVQDMDHENMFWYRQDPGLGLRLIYFSYDVKMKEKGDIPEGYSVSREKKERFSLILESASTNQTSMYLCASSFLPSYNEQFFGPGTRLTVL.

The V gene is TRBV6-2 or TRBV6-3, the J gene TRBJ2-7. From germline, CDR1 is MNHEY and CDR2 SVGEGT. The CDR3 length is 13 residues. The CDR3 spells CASRLAKPYEQYF.

The V call is TRBV29-1, the J call TRBJ2-7; absent DNA, TCRdb's TRBD1 call cannot be checked. This CDR3 has 14 residues. The germline gives CDR1 SQVTM, CDR2 ANQGSEA. The CDR3 sequence is CSPEGGQGVNEQYF.

V usage is TRBV13 and J usage is TRBJ2-2; the TCRdb D gene call, TRBD2, has no DNA to confirm it. Germline CDR1 PRHDT, CDR2 FYEKMQ (reference sequence). The CDR3 loop spans 17 amino acids. CDR3 amino acids: CASSLERVVPRTGELFF.

J is TRBJ2-7 and V is TRBV18. Germline loops: CDR1 KGHSH, CDR2 LQKENI. The CDR3 is 13 residues long. This chain's CDR3 is CARPHSSSYEQYF.

The chain has TRBV20-1 and TRBJ2-7; TCRdb outputs TRBD2, but without DNA this stays unchecked. In germline, CDR1 is DFQATT, CDR2 SNEGSKA (reference sequence). The CDR3 runs to 19 residues. CDR3 region: CSARDYGRGTFSNSYEQYF.

The CDR3: CASSLNSGQGSGKLLF. The chain carries TRBV7-2 and TRBJ1-4; with no DNA, the TCRdb D assignment of TRBD1 cannot be verified. The CDR3 contains 16 residues. In germline, CDR1 is SGHTA, CDR2 FQGNSA.

This sequence joins TRBV5-6 and TRBJ1-2. CDR1 is SGHDT and CDR2 is YYEEEE in the germline V gene. This CDR3 has 13 amino acids. The CDR3 sequence: CASSLGRNYGYTF.

J is TRBJ2-3 and V is TRBV7-3; TCRdb names TRBD2, which stays unverified in the absence of DNA. The CDR3 loop spans 15 amino acids. Germline lookup yields CDR1 SGHTA and CDR2 FQGTGA. The CDR3 loop is CASSPTSFATDTQYF.

The V and J genes are TRBV5-1 and TRBJ2-5. Germline CDR1 and CDR2: SGHRS and YFSETQ. The CDR3 has 13 residues. CDR3 loop: CASSLLAEETQYF.

This CDR3 is CASSLASGRNIQYF. The V call is TRBV5-1, the J call TRBJ2-4. The CDR3 covers 14 residues. CDR1 is SGHRS and CDR2 is YFSETQ in the germline V gene.

The chain is built from TRBV15 and TRBJ2-3; with no DNA, the TCRdb D assignment of TRBD2 cannot be verified. The CDR3 length is 15 residues. Germline loops: CDR1 LNHNV, CDR2 YYDKDF (reference sequence). CDR3: CATTVRIAGTDTQYF.

The CDR3 sequence: CASSPRGDQPQHF. The chain couples TRBV7-2 to TRBJ1-5; absent DNA, TCRdb's TRBD1 call cannot be checked. The CDR3 extends over 13 amino acids. Germline loops: CDR1 SGHTA, CDR2 FQGNSA. Filled out from reference TRBV7-2 and TRBJ1-5, the complete variable domain reads GAGVSQSPSNKVTEKGKDVELRCDPISGHTALYWYRQSLGQGLEFLIYFQGNSAPDKSGLPSDRFSAERTGGSVSTLTIQRTQQEDSAVYLCASSPRGDQPQHFGDGTRLSIL.

The chain joins TRBV28 to TRBJ2-7; TCRdb picks TRBD1, but there is no DNA to check that call. The CDR3 extends over 14 amino acids. CDR1 and CDR2 (germline): MDHEN, SYDVKM. CDR3 sequence reads: CASLPGHLRHEQYF.

The chain links TRBV6-1 to TRBJ1-6; TCRdb reports TRBD1, a call that lacks DNA to check it against. The V gene's germline CDR1 is MNHNS and CDR2 SASEGT. The CDR3 is 16 amino acids. The CDR3 loop is CASSGPCRARNSPLHF.

The chain combines TRBV9 with TRBJ2-1. The germline V gene encodes CDR1 SGDLS and CDR2 YYNGEE. CDR3 size: 15 residues. CDR3 loop: CASSIGVRTYNEQFF.

This chain connects TRBV11-3 to TRBJ2-2. The CDR3 spans 15 residues. Germline V CDR1 and CDR2: SGHNT, YENEEA. CDR3 amino acids: CASSLGGARTGELFF.

The genes are TRBV7-6 and TRBJ1-3. Germline loops: CDR1 SGHVS, CDR2 FNYEAQ. CDR3 size: 18 residues. The CDR3 loop reads CASSLEGLGPYSGNTIYF. The complete variable domain, with remaining parts taken from reference TRBV7-6 and TRBJ1-3, reads GAGVSQSPRYKVTKRGQDVALRCDPISGHVSLYWYRQALGQGPEFLTYFNYEAQQDKSGLPNDRFSAERPEGSISTLTIQRTEQRDSAMYRCASSLEGLGPYSGNTIYFGEGSWLTVV.

The chain carries TRBV12-3 or TRBV12-4 and TRBJ2-7; the TCRdb D gene call, TRBD1, has no DNA to confirm it. This CDR3 is 18 amino acids long. The CDR3 region is CASSGVGTLDRDPYEQYF.